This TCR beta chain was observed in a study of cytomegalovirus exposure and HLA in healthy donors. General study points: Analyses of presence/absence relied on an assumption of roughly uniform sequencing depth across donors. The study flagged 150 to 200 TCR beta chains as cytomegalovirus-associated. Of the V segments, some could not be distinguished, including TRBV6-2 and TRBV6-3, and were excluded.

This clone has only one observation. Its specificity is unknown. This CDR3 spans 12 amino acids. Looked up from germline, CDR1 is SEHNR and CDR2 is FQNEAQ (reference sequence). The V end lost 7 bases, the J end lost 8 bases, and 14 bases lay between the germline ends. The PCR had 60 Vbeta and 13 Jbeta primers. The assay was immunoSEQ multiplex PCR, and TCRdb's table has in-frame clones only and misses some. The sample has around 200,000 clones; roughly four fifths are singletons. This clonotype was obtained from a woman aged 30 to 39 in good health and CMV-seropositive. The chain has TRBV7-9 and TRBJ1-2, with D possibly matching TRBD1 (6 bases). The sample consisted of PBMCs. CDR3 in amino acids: CASMGNREGYTF. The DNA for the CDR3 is TGTGCCAGCATGGGGAACAGGGAGGGCTACACCTTC.